Detailed here is one T cell receptor beta chain. The data derive from a study of cytomegalovirus exposure and HLA in healthy donors. The germline CDR1 and CDR2 sequences are SGHKS and YYEKEE (reference sequence). CDR3 size: 14 residues. V shed 4 bases and J 4 bases; nucleotides not matched to a gene: 5. Primers included in the PCR were 60 Vbeta and 13 Jbeta primers. Measured with immunoSEQ multiplex PCR; TCRdb has only the in-frame clones, and not every one. The sample yields approximately 200,000 clones, of which the top ten take up roughly 0.7%. The sample comprised PBMCs. J is TRBJ2-3 and V is TRBV5-5; the match to TRBD2 covers 8 bases. The TCR originated in a boy between 10 and 17 years old in good health and CMV-seronegative. The chain's CDR3 is CASSLQGLADTQYF. DNA for the CDR3: TGTGCCAGCAGCCTCCAGGGACTAGCAGATACGCAGTATTTT.